Here is one T cell receptor beta chain with its context. Antigen unknown. This entry comes from a study of cytomegalovirus exposure and HLA in healthy donors. General study findings and limits: Productive rates of about 87% or about 30% were seen for most TCR beta V segments in an earlier analysis. Near-uniform donor sequencing depth was presumed by presence/absence analyses. A later analysis reportedly identified an Asian-associated ancestry cluster as carrying fewer N-insertions than the roughly 670-donor mean.

CDR1 and CDR2 from the germline V gene are MGHRA and YSYEKL. The CDR3 runs 17 residues. The V end lost 0 bases, the J end lost 0 bases, and 9 bases lay between the germline ends. The primer mix had 60 Vbeta and 13 Jbeta primers. The repertoire was sequenced with immunoSEQ multiplex PCR; TCRdb's copy has only in-frame clones and lacks some. The profile shows 130,000 to 150,000 clones, roughly 79% of them singletons. This receptor was identified in a male donor in good health and CMV-seronegative. J is TRBJ1-6 and V is TRBV4-1; D is unresolved. Source material: PBMCs. For the CDR3, the DNA is TGCGCCAGCAGCCAAGATCATGCCAGCTCCTATAATTCACCCCTCCACTTT. Translating it yields CASSQDHASSYNSPLHF.